This TCR beta chain originates from a study of PD-1 blockade in classical Hodgkin lymphoma. As for time point: newly diagnosed, previously untreated cHL patient sample. Investigators isolated CD4+ T cells from thawed PBMCs through magnetic negative selection. For comparison, PBMCs from newly diagnosed, untreated classical Hodgkin lymphoma were used. Worth noting for this clone: What it binds is unknown.

Method: immunoSEQ multiplex PCR; TCRdb's copy keeps in-frame clones and lacks some. The table has fewer than 35,000 clones, about nine tenths seen once. CDR3 size: 18 residues. The germline gives CDR1 SGHTA, CDR2 FQGTGA. The junction had 11 bases not matched to a gene; V was cut back by 0 bases and J by 2 bases. Study-level points and caveats: According to reports, newly diagnosed patients had lower baseline TCR diversity than healthy donors, and relapsed/refractory patients had lower baseline TCR diversity still. Reasons behind the repertoire differences stay unclear, perhaps disease activity or earlier therapy.

This receptor was identified in a human donor with classical Hodgkin lymphoma. Sequenced input: CD4+ T cells from blood. The gene calls are TRBV7-3 and TRBJ2-3, with TRBD2 matching over 7 bases. DNA for the CDR3: TGTGCCAGCAGCTTAACCCCGGGTAGCGGGCCAAACACAGATACGCAGTATTTT. It specifies CASSLTPGSGPNTDTQYF.